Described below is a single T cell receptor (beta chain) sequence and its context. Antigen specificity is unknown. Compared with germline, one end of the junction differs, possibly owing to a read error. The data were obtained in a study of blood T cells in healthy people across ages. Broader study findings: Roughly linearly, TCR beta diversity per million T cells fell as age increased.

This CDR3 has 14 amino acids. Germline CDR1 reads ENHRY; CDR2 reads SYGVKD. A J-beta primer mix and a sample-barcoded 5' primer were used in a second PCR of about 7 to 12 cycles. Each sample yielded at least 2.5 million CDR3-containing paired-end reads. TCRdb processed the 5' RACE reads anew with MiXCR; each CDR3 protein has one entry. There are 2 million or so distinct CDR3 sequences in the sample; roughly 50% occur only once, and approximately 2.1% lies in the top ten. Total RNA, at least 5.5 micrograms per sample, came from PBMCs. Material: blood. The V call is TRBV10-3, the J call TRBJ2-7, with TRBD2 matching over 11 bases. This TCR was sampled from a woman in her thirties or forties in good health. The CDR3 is CAIRASGGSYERYF. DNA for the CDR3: TGTGCCATCAGGGCTAGCGGGGGGTCTTACGAGCGGTACTTC.